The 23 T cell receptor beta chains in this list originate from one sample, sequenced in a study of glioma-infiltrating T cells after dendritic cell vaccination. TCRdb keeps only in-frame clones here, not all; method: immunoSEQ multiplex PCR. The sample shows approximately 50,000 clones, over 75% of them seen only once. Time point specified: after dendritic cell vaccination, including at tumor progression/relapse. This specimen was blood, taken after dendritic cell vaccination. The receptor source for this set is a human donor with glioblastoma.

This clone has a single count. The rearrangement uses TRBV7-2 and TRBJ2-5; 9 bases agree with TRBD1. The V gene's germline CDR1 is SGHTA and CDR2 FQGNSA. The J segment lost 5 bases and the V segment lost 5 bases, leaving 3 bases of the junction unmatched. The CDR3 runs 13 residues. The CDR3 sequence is CASSNRGLETQYF. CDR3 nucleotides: TGTGCCAGCAGCAACAGGGGGCTGGAGACCCAGTACTTC. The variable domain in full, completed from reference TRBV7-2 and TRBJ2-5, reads GAGVSQSPSNKVTEKGKDVELRCDPISGHTALYWYRQSLGQGLEFLIYFQGNSAPDKSGLPSDRFSAERTGGSVSTLTIQRTQQEDSAVYLCASSNRGLETQYFGPGTRLLVL.

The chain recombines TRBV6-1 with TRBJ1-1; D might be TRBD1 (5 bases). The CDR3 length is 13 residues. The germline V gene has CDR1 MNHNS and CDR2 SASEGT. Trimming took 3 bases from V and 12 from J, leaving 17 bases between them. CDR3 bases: TGTGCCAGCAGTGACGACCCGGGGACTTTACCTTTCTTT. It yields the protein CASSDDPGTLPFF.

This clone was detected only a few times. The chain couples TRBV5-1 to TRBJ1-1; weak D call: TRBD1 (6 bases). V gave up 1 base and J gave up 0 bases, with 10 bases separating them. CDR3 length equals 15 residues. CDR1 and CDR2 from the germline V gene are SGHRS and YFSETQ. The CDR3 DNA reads TGCGCCAGCAGCTTGCGGCAGGGGATGAACACTGAAGCTTTCTTT. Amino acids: CASSLRQGMNTEAFF.

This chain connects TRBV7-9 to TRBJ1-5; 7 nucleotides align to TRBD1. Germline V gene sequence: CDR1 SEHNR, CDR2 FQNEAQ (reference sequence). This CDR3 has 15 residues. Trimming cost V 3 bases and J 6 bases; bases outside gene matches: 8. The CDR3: CASSFDRELGQPQHF. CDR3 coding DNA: TGTGCCAGCAGCTTTGACAGGGAGCTCGGTCAGCCCCAGCATTTT. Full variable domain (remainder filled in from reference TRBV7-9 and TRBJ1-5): DTGVSQNPRHKITKRGQNVTFRCDPISEHNRLYWYRQTLGQGPEFLTYFQNEAQLEKSRLLSDRFSAERPKGSFSTLEIQRTEQGDSAMYLCASSFDRELGQPQHFGDGTRLSIL.

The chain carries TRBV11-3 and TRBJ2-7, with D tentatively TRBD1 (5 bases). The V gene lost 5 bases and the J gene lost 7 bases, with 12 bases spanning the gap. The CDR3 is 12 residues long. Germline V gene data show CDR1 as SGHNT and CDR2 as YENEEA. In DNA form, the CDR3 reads TGTGCCAGCAGCCCCAGGGTGGGGGAGCAGTACTTC. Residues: CASSPRVGEQYF.

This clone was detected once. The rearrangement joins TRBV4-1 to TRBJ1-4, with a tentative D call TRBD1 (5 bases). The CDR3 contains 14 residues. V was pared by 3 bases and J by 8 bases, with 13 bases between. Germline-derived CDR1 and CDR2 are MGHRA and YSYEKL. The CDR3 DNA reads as TGCGCCAGCAGCCAGGGACGGGAGCTAGAAAAACTGTTTTTT. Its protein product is CASSQGRELEKLFF.

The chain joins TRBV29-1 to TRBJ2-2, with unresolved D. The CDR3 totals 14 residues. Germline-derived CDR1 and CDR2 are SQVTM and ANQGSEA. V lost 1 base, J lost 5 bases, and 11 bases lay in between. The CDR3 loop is CSVEVSFGTGELFF. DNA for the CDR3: TGCAGCGTTGAAGTTTCGTTCGGTACCGGGGAGCTGTTTTTT.

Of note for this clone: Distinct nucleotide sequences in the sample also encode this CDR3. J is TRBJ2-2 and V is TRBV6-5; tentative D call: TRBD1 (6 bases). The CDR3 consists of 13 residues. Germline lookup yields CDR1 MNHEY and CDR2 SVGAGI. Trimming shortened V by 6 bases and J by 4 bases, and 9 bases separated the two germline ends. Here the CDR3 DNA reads TGTGCCAGCAGCGGACAGTCCACCGGGGAGCTGTTTTTT. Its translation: CASSGQSTGELFF.

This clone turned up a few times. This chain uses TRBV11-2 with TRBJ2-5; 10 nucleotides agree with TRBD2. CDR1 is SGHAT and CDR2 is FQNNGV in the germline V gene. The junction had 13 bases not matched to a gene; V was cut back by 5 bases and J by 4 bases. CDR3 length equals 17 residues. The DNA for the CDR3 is TGTGCCAGCAGCGTTAGCGGGGGGCCCACCCTTTCAGAGACCCAGTACTTC. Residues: CASSVSGGPTLSETQYF.

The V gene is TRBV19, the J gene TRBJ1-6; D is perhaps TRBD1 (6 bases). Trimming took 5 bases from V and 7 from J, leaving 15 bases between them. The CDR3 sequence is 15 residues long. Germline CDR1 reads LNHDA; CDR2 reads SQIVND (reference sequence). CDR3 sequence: CASSQPSGVNSPLHF. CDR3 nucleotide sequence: TGTGCCAGTAGTCAACCGTCAGGGGTCAATTCACCCCTCCACTTT.

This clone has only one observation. This chain's CDR3 is CASSMTSGGGTDTQYF. CDR3 DNA sequence: TGTGCCAGTAGTATGACTAGCGGGGGGGGCACAGATACGCAGTATTTT. The V and J genes are TRBV19 and TRBJ2-3; 14 positions match TRBD2. V shed 3 bases, J shed 1 base, and the junction held 0 bases outside the gene matches. The CDR3 consists of 16 residues. Germline values: CDR1 LNHDA, CDR2 SQIVND (reference sequence).

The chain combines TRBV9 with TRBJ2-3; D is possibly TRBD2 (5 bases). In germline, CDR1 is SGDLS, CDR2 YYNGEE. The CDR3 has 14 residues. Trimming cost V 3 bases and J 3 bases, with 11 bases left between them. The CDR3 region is CASSAGPGTDTQYF. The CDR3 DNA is TGTGCCAGCAGCGCCGGACCGGGGACAGATACGCAGTATTTT.

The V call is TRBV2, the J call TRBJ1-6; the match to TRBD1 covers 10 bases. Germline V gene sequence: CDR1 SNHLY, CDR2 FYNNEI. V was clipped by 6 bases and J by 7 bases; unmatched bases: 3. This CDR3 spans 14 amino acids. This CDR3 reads CASRTTGGNSPLHF. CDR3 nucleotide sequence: TGTGCCAGCAGGACGACAGGGGGCAATTCACCCCTCCACTTT.

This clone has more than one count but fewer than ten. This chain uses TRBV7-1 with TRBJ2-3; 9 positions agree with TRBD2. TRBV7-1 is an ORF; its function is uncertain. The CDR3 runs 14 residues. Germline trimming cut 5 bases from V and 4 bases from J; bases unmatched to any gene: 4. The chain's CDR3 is CASSPRLAADTQYF. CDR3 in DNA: TGTGCCAGCAGCCCGAGACTAGCGGCAGATACGCAGTATTTT.

The CDR3 DNA reads as TGTGCCAGCAGCCTCCCCGGGGTCGGAATCTACGAGCAGTACTTC. This sequence encodes CASSLPGVGIYEQYF. The chain carries TRBV5-6 and TRBJ2-7; D possibly corresponds to TRBD2 (5 bases). This CDR3 comprises 15 residues. The V gene's germline CDR1 is SGHDT and CDR2 YYEEEE. V dropped 4 bases and J dropped 3 bases, with 17 bases sitting between them. The full variable domain, in which reference TRBV5-6 and TRBJ2-7 provide the parts outside the CDR3, is DAGVTQSPTHLIKTRGQQVTLRCSPKSGHDTVSWYQQALGQGPQFIFQYYEEEERQRGNFPDRFSGHQFPNYSSELNVNALLLGDSALYLCASSLPGVGIYEQYFGPGTRLTVT.

Written as DNA, the CDR3 is TGCGCCAGCAGCCAAGATGTTCACGGGGTACCTTACGAGCAGTACTTC. Encoded protein: CASSQDVHGVPYEQYF. This rearrangement joins TRBV4-3 to TRBJ2-7; perhaps TRBD2 as D (5 bases). Germline V lookup: CDR1 LGHNA, CDR2 YSLEER. V was clipped by 0 bases and J by 4 bases, with 16 bases between them. The CDR3 spans 16 residues.

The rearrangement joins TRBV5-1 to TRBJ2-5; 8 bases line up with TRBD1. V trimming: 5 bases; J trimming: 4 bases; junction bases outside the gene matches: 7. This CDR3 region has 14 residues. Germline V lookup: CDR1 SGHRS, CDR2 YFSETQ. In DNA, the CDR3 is TGCGCCAGCAGTTCTGACAGGGGTACAGAGACCCAGTACTTC. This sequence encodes CASSSDRGTETQYF.

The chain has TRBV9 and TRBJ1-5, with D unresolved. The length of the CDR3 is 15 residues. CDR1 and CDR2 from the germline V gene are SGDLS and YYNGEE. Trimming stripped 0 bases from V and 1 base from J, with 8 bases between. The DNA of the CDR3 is TGTGCCAGCAGCGTAGGACCGGGAAGCAATCAGCCCCAGCATTTT. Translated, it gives CASSVGPGSNQPQHF.

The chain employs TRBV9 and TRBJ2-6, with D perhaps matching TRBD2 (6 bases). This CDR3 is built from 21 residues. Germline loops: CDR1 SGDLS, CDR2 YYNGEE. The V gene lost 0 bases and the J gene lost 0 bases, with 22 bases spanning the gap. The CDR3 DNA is TGTGCCAGCAGCGTAGGATGGGGGGAGGTGGGCAGCAGCTCTGGGGCCAACGTCCTGACTTTC. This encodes CASSVGWGEVGSSSGANVLTF.

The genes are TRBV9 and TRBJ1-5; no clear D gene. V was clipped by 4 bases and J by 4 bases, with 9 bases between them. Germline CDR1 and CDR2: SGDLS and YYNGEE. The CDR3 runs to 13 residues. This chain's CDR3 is CASSTLQNQPQHF. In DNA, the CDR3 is TGTGCCAGCAGCACCTTACAGAATCAGCCCCAGCATTTT.

In DNA, the CDR3 is TGTGCCAGCAGCCCCATGGGGGGCTACGAGCAGTACTTC. This sequence encodes CASSPMGGYEQYF. The chain links TRBV27 to TRBJ2-7; perhaps TRBD2 as D (6 bases). V gave up 6 bases and J gave up 3 bases, with 12 bases separating them. The CDR3 covers 13 residues. CDR1 is MNHEY and CDR2 is SMNVEV in the germline V gene (reference sequence).

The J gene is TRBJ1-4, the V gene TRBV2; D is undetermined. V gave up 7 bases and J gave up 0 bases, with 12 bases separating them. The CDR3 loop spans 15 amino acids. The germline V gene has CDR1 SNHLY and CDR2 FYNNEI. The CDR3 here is CASIRQRATNEKLFF. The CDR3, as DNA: TGTGCCAGCATCCGCCAGAGGGCAACTAATGAAAAACTGTTTTTT.

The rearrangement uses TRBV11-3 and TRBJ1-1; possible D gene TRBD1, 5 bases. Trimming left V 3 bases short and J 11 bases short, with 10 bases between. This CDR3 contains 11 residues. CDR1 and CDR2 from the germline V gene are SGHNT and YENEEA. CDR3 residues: CASSFNRSAFF. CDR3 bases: TGTGCCAGCAGCTTTAACAGGTCGGCTTTCTTT.